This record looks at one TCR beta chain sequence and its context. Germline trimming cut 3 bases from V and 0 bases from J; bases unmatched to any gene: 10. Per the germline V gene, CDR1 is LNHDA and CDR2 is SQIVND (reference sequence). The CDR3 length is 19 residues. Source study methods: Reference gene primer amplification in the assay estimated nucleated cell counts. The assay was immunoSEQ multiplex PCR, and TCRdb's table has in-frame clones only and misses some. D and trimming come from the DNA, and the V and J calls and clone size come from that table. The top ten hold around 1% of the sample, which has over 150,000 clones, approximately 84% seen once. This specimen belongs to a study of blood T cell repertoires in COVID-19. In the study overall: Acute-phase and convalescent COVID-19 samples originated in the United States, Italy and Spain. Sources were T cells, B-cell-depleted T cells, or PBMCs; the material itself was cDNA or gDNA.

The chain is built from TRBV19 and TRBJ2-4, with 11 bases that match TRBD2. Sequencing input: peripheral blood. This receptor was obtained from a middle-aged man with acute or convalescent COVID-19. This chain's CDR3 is CASSIGTPGTSGAKNIQYF. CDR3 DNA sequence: TGTGCCAGTAGTATCGGGACGCCTGGGACTAGCGGAGCCAAAAACATTCAGTACTTC.